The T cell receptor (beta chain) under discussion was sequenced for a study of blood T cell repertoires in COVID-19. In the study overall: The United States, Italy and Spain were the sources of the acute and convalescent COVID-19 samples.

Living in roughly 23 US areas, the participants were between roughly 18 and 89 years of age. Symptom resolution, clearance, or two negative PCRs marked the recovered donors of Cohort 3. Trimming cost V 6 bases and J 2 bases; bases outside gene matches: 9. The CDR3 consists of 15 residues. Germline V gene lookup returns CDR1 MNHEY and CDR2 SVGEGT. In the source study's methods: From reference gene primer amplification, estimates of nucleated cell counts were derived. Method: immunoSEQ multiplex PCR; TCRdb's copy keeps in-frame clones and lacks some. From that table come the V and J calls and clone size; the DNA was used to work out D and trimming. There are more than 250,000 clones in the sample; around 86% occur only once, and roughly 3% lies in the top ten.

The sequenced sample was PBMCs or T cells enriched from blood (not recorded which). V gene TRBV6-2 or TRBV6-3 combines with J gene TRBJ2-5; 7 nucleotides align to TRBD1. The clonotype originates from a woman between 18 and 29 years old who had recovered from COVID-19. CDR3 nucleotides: TGTGCCAGCAGCCCAAGGGGACAGCCTCAAGAGACCCAGTACTTC. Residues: CASSPRGQPQETQYF.